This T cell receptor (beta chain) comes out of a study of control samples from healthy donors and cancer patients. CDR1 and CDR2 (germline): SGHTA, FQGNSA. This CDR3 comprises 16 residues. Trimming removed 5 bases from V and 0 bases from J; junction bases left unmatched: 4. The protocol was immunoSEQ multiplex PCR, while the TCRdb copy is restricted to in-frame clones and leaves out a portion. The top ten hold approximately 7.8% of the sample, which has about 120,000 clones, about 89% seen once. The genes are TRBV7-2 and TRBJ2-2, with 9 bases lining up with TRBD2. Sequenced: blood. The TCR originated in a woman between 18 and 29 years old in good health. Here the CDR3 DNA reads TGTGCCAGCAGCCTAACTAGCGGGTCGAACACCGGGGAGCTGTTTTTT. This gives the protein CASSLTSGSNTGELFF.